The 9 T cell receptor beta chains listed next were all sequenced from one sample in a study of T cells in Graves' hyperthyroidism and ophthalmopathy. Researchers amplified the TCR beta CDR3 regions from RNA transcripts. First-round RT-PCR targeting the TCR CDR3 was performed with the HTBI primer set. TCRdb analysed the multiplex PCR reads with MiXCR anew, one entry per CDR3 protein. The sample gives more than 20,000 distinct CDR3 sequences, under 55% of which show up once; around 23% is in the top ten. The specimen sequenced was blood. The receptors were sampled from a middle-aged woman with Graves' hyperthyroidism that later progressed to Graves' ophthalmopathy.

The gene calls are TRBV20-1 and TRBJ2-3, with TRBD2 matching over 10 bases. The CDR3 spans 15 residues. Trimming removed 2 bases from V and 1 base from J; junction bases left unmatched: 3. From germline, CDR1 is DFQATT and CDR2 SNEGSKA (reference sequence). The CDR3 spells CSARSGTSGTDTQYF. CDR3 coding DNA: TGCAGTGCTAGAAGCGGGACTAGCGGCACAGATACGCAGTATTTT.

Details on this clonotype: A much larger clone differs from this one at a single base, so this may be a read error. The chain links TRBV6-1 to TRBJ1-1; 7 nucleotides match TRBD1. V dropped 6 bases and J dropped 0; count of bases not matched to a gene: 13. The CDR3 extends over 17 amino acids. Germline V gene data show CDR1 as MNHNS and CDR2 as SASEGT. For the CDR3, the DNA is TGTGCCAGCAGGAATTTTCAGGGGGGGCTCATGAACACTGAAGCTTTCTTT. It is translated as CASRNFQGGLMNTEAFF.

CDR3: CASGTTTDTQYF. CDR3 in DNA: TGTGCCAGCGGGACTACCACAGATACGCAGTATTTT. The chain recombines TRBV2 with TRBJ2-3; 7 bases fit TRBD2. CDR1 is SNHLY, CDR2 FYNNEI, per germline. Trimming at V came to 8 bases and at J to 2 bases, leaving 1 base not matched to a gene. The CDR3 totals 12 residues.

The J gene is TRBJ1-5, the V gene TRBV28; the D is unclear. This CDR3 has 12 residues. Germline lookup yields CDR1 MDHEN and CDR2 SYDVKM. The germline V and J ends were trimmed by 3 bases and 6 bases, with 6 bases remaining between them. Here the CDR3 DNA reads TGTGCCAGCAGTTTTGGGGTTCAGCCCCAGCATTTT. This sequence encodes CASSFGVQPQHF.

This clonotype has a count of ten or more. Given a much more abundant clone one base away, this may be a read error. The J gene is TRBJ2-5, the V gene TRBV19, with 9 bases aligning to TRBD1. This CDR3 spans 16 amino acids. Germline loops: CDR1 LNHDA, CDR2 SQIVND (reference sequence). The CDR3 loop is CASSARRGQGQETQCF. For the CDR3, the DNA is TGTGCCAGTAGTGCCAGACGGGGACAGGGTCAAGAGACCCAGTGCTTC.

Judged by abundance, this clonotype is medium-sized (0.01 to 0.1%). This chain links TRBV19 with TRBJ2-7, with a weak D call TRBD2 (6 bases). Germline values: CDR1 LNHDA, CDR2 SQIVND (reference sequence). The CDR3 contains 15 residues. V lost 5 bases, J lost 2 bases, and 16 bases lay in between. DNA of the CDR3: TGTGCCAGTAGTTCCCTCGGGCGGGGCACCTACGAGCAGTACTTC. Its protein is CASSSLGRGTYEQYF.

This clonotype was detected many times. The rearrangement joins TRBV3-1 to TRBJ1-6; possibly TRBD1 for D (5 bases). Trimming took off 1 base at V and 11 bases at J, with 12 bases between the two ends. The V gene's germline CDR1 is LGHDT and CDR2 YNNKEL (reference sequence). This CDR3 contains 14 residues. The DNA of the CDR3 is TGTGCCAGCAGCCAAGGAGGGGAGTCGGCACCCCTCCACTTT. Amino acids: CASSQGGESAPLHF.

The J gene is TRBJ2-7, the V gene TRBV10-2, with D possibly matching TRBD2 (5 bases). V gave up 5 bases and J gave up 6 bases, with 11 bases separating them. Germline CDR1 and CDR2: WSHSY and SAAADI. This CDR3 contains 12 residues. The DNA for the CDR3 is TGCGCCAGCAGTCCCATGGGAGTCGAGCAGTACTTC. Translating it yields CASSPMGVEQYF.

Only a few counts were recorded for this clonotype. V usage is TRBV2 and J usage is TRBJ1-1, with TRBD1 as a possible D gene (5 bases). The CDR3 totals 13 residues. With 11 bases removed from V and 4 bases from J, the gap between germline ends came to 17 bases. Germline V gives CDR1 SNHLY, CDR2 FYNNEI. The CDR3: CASRGQGGTEAFF. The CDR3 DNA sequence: TGTGCCTCCAGAGGGCAGGGTGGCACTGAAGCTTTCTTT.